Described below is a single T cell receptor (beta chain) sequence and its context. As yet, its antigen is unknown. Trimming took 2 bases from V and 5 from J, leaving 7 bases between them. CDR3 length: 13 residues. CDR1 is SEHNR, CDR2 FQNEAQ, per germline (reference sequence). This record comes from a study of T cell repertoires in cytomegalovirus infection. Overall study context: Shared public TCR beta signatures pointed to both CMV infection and a matching HLA type.

General study results and limits: Pooled public TCR beta family frequency picked out CMV carriers with the relevant HLA.

TCRdb fed the reads into MiXCR, producing one record per CDR3 protein. Altogether 250,000 or so distinct CDR3 sequences are present, 15% to 20% being singletons, with the ten largest covering less than 60%. This TCR was recovered from a human donor in good health (CMV status not recorded). Some clones in this sample may be carry-over from other donors' samples. Specimen: CD8+ T cells from PBMCs. V is TRBV7-9 and J is TRBJ2-1, with D uncertain. The CDR3: CASSLSENNEQFF. For the CDR3, the DNA is TGTGCCAGCAGCTTATCAGAGAACAATGAGCAGTTCTTC.